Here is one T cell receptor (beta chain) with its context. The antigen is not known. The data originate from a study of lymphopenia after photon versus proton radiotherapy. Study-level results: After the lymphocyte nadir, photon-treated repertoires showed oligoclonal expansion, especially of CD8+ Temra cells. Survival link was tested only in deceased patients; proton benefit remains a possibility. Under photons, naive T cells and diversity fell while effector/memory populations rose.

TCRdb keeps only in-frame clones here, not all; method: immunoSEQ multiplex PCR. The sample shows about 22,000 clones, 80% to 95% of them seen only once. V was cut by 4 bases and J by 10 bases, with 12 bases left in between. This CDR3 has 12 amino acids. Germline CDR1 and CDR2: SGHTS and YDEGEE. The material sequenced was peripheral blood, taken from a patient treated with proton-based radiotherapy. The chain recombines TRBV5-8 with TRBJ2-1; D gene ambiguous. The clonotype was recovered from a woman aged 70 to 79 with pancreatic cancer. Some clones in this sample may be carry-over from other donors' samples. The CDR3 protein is CASSLSRPEQFF. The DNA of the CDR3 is TGTGCCAGCAGCCTGTCCCGTCCGGAGCAGTTCTTC.